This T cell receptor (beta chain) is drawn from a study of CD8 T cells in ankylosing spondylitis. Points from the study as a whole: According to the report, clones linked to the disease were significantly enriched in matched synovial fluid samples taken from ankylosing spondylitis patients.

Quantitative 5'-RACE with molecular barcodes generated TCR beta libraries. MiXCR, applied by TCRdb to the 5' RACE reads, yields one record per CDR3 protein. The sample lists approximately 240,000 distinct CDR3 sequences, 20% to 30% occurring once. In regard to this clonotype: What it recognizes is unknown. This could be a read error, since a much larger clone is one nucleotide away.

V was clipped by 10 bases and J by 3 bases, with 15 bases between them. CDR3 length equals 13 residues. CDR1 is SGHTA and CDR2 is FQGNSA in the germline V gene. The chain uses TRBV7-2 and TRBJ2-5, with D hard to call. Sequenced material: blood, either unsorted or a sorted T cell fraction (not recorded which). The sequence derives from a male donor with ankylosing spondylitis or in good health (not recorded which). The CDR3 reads CAILDSWEETQYF. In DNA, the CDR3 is TGTGCCATCCTGGATAGCTGGGAAGAGACCCAGTACTTC.